The 11 T cell receptor beta chains reported below all come from one sample, sequenced in a study of blood T cells in healthy people across ages. Primers used in a second PCR of roughly 6 to 11 cycles were a sample-barcoded 5' primer and a J-beta primer mix. Each CDR3 protein gets one entry after TCRdb re-called the 5' RACE reads with MiXCR. The sample holds fewer than 1.5 million distinct CDR3 sequences; around two fifths are singletons and the top ten take roughly 7.9%. The sequenced sample consisted of blood. The source of these receptors is a woman aged 18-29 years in good health.

This clonotype was recorded a few times. The chain carries TRBV20-1 and TRBJ2-1; D not resolved. This CDR3 comprises 13 residues. V was shortened by 3 bases and J by 4 bases, with 10 bases between the two germline ends. Germline-derived CDR1 and CDR2 are DFQATT and SNEGSKA (reference sequence). CDR3 region: CSASEPPYNEQFF. The CDR3 DNA follows: TGCAGTGCTAGCGAACCACCATACAATGAGCAGTTCTTC.

This clonotype turned up a few times. The V call is TRBV10-3, the J call TRBJ1-2; D remains unclear. This CDR3 contains 15 residues. The V gene lost 0 bases and the J gene lost 8 bases, with 16 bases spanning the gap. Germline CDR1 is ENHRY and CDR2 is SYGVKD. CDR3 in amino acids: CAISESIGQAEGYTF. CDR3 bases: TGTGCCATCAGTGAGTCGATAGGCCAGGCGGAGGGCTACACCTTC.

This clonotype was counted only a few times. The chain links TRBV29-1 to TRBJ1-5; D might be TRBD1 (5 bases). Germline V gene data show CDR1 as SQVTM and CDR2 as ANQGSEA. V was clipped by 7 bases and J by 6 bases, with 16 bases between them. CDR3 length equals 13 residues. CDR3 bases: TGCAGCGCTAGGCAGGGAGTAGGTCAGCCCCAGCATTTT. As protein: CSARQGVGQPQHF.

This clonotype was counted a few times. The CDR3 DNA sequence: TGTGCCAGCAGTCCAGTGGACAGCACCCCTTACACAGATACGCAGTATTTT. It codes for CASSPVDSTPYTDTQYF. V and J are TRBV12-3 or TRBV12-4 and TRBJ2-3; D might be TRBD1 (6 bases). Trimming stripped 5 bases from V and 2 bases from J, with 20 bases between. The CDR3 covers 17 residues.

V usage is TRBV10-3 and J usage is TRBJ2-5; 8 nucleotides match TRBD2. From germline, CDR1 is ENHRY and CDR2 SYGVKD. The CDR3 extends over 13 amino acids. V trimming: 8 bases; J trimming: 5 bases; junction bases outside the gene matches: 7. The chain's CDR3 is CAIATGGGETQYF. The CDR3 nucleotides read TGTGCCATCGCTACGGGAGGGGGTGAGACCCAGTACTTC.

V and J are TRBV20-1 and TRBJ2-1; D is possibly TRBD1 (6 bases). The CDR3 has 14 residues. Germline CDR1 and CDR2: DFQATT and SNEGSKA (reference sequence). Trimming shortened V by 3 bases and J by 1 base, and 10 bases separated the two germline ends. This chain's CDR3 is CSASRGGSYNEQFF. The CDR3 nucleotides are TGCAGTGCTAGTAGAGGGGGTTCCTACAATGAGCAGTTCTTC.

J is TRBJ1-2 and V is TRBV4-1, with 7 nucleotides matching TRBD1. CDR1 is MGHRA, CDR2 YSYEKL, per germline. The CDR3 runs to 15 residues. The V segment lost 0 bases and the J segment 2 bases; nucleotides outside the gene matches: 3. In nucleotides, the CDR3 is TGCGCCAGCAGCCAAGAGGAGGGGGCGAACTATGGCTACACCTTC. It is translated as CASSQEEGANYGYTF.

This clonotype was counted a few times. The chain links TRBV5-1 to TRBJ1-1; a weak D match, TRBD1 (5 bases). V was pared by 7 bases and J by 4 bases, with 17 bases between. The CDR3 is 14 amino acids. The germline gives CDR1 SGHRS, CDR2 YFSETQ. The CDR3 protein is CASAQGGVRTEAFF. In DNA form, the CDR3 reads TGCGCCAGCGCCCAAGGAGGGGTTCGCACTGAAGCTTTCTTT.

This clonotype turned up a few times. The chain links TRBV6-5 to TRBJ2-7; D is undetermined. Germline assignment: CDR1 MNHEY and CDR2 SVGAGI. The V end lost 2 bases, the J end lost 1 base, and 12 bases lay between the germline ends. The CDR3 is 15 residues long. DNA for the CDR3: TGTGCCAGCAGTTACGATCTCACCTTTTCCTACGAGCAGTACTTC. Translated, it gives CASSYDLTFSYEQYF.

This clonotype was seen more than once but under ten times. CDR3 region: CASSKGTGTEAFF. The CDR3 DNA reads as TGTGCCAGCAGCAAAGGGACTGGCACTGAAGCTTTCTTT. This chain joins TRBV9 and TRBJ1-1; maybe TRBD1 (5 bases). The CDR3 sequence is 13 residues long. The germline V gene has CDR1 SGDLS and CDR2 YYNGEE. V lost 4 bases and J 4 bases, leaving 11 bases between the germline ends.

This sequence joins TRBV12-3 or TRBV12-4 and TRBJ1-4, with 8 bases matching TRBD1. This CDR3 comprises 15 residues. V lost 5 bases to trimming and J lost 8 bases; unmatched junction nucleotides: 10. CDR3 sequence (DNA): TGTGCCAGCAGTCCTGACAGGGGCTCGCAAGAAAAACTGTTTTTT. Translating gives CASSPDRGSQEKLFF.